These T cell receptor beta chains were read from a single sample in a study of control samples from healthy donors and cancer patients. TCRdb's copy holds only in-frame clones and misses some; the assay was immunoSEQ multiplex PCR. The data show almost 90,000 clones, roughly 86% seen once. The sequenced sample consisted of blood. Source of these receptors: a man between 25 and 39 years old in good health. Each CDR3 is given with its conserved first and last residue. D genes are given only for firm matches. Only part of the rows carry a size: once, few, many, or a class if the clone is expanded.

v_gene	d_gene	abundance	j_gene	CDR3nt	CDR3aa
TRBV6-6	TRBD1	once	TRBJ2-2	TGTGCCAGCAGTTGGACAGGGGCGGCCGGGGAGCTGTTTTTT	CASSWTGAAGELFF
TRBV19	NA	once	TRBJ1-1	TGTGCCAGTAGTAAATATGGGACCCTACCGATCAAGAACACTGAAGCTTTCTTT	CASSKYGTLPIKNTEAFF
TRBV5-1	NA	few	TRBJ1-1	TGCGCCAGCAGCTTGAAGGGTCCCCAACCCGGTGAAGCTTTCTTT	CASSLKGPQPGEAFF
TRBV11-2	NA	NA	TRBJ2-5	TGTGCCAGCAGCCCCCAGGTGACCGAGACCCAGTACTTC	CASSPQVTETQYF
TRBV12-3/TRBV12-4	NA	once	TRBJ2-2	TGTGCCAGCAGACTCACCGGGGAGCTGTTTTTT	CASRLTGELFF
TRBV30	NA	NA	TRBJ2-3	TGTGCCTGGGGGCCTGGGGGGGGCCGAGGTACGCAGTATTTT	CAWGPGGGRGTQYF
TRBV29-1	NA	NA	TRBJ1-2	TGCAGCGCAACACGCACAATCTCCCCCTATGGCTACACCTTC	CSATRTISPYGYTF
TRBV24-1	NA	NA	TRBJ2-1	TGTGCCACCAGTGATGCTCAGGGGTATTACAATGAGCAGTTCTTC	CATSDAQGYYNEQFF
TRBV27	TRBD1	NA	TRBJ1-2	TGTGCCAGCAGTCCACAGGGGGCGGGTGGCTACACCTTC	CASSPQGAGGYTF
TRBV4-1	NA	NA	TRBJ1-3	TGCGCCAGCAGCCAAACGGCCCGGACCTCTGGAAACACCATATATTTT	CASSQTARTSGNTIYF
TRBV5-6	TRBD2	NA	TRBJ2-5	TGTGCCAGCAGAACTAGCGGGGGGTACCAAGAGACCCAGTACTTC	CASRTSGGYQETQYF
TRBV6-5	NA	NA	TRBJ1-4	TGTGCCAGCAGTTACAGGGGGGAGGATGAAAAACTGTTTTTT	CASSYRGEDEKLFF
TRBV5-4	NA	NA	TRBJ1-2	TGTGCCAGCAGCGCGGATCTCGAAAATGGCTACACCTTC	CASSADLENGYTF
TRBV5-1	TRBD1	once	TRBJ2-5	TGCGCCAGCAGCCGGGGACAGGGGGCGGAGACCCAGTACTTC	CASSRGQGAETQYF
TRBV21-1	NA	once	TRBJ2-5	TGTGCCAGCAGCAAAACAGGTGCAGAACAAGAGACCCAGTACTTC	CASSKTGAEQETQYF
TRBV27	NA	once	TRBJ1-2	TGTGCCAGCAGCCCCTGGCAGGCCTATGGCTACACCTTC	CASSPWQAYGYTF
TRBV24-1	NA	NA	TRBJ2-3	TGTGCCACCAGTGAGAGCCCCACAGATACGCAGTATTTT	CATSESPTDTQYF
TRBV29-1	NA	NA	TRBJ2-1	TGCAGCGTCCGGGATGGCCCCTACAATGAGCAGTTCTTC	CSVRDGPYNEQFF
TRBV7-6	TRBD1	NA	TRBJ2-7	TGTGCCAGCAGCTTAGCCGGACAGGGGGGCGAGCAGTACTTC	CASSLAGQGGEQYF
TRBV30	NA	NA	TRBJ1-3	TGTGCCTGGAGTGAGGGGTCTGCGGGAAACACCATATATTTT	CAWSEGSAGNTIYF
TRBV10-3	NA	NA	TRBJ1-1	TGTGCCATCAGTGATTTGGGTGGCACTGAAGCTTTCTTT	CAISDLGGTEAFF
TRBV6-6	TRBD1	NA	TRBJ1-4	TGTGCCAGCAGTTATTCAACCGGGACAGGGGATGAAAAACTGTTTTTT	CASSYSTGTGDEKLFF
TRBV24-1	NA	NA	TRBJ1-2	TGTGCCACCAGTGCTGGTGGGAACTATGGCTACACCTTC	CATSAGGNYGYTF
TRBV12-3/TRBV12-4	NA	NA	TRBJ1-2	TGTGCCAGCAGTTTAAGGACAGCGAATGGCTACACCTTC	CASSLRTANGYTF
TRBV10-2	NA	NA	TRBJ1-1	TGCGCCAGCAGTCGGGACGGACCGAACACTGAAGCTTTCTTT	CASSRDGPNTEAFF
TRBV5-1	TRBD1	NA	TRBJ2-3	TGCGCCAGCAACCCGGGACAGGATAGAGATACGCAGTATTTT	CASNPGQDRDTQYF
TRBV10-3	TRBD1	NA	TRBJ2-3	TGTGCCATCAGTGGAGGGACAGGGAGTACGCAGTATTTT	CAISGGTGSTQYF
TRBV25-1	NA	once	TRBJ1-2	TGTGCCACCACGAAGTCGAGTTTGGGAGGGTCCGACTATGGCTACACCTTC	CATTKSSLGGSDYGYTF
TRBV27	NA	NA	TRBJ2-7	TGTGCCAGCAGTGTCAAGGACAGATCCTACGAGCAGTACTTC	CASSVKDRSYEQYF
TRBV27	TRBD2	NA	TRBJ2-1	TGTGCCAGCAGTTCCCCCTATGGGGGGGGAGCTTACAATGAGCAGTTCTTC	CASSSPYGGGAYNEQFF
TRBV25-1	NA	NA	TRBJ2-2	TGTGCCAGCAGTATAGTACAGAACACCGGGGAGCTGTTTTTT	CASSIVQNTGELFF
TRBV2	NA	few	TRBJ2-1	TGTGCCAGCGCCGGGACAATTTACAATGAGCAGTTCTTC	CASAGTIYNEQFF
TRBV5-4	NA	NA	TRBJ2-2	TGTGCCAGCAGCCTCGACCCGGGGGCTTCGAACACCGGGGAGCTGTTTTTT	CASSLDPGASNTGELFF
TRBV5-1	TRBD2	NA	TRBJ2-1	TGCGCCAGCAGCTTAGCGGGGAACCACAATGAGCAGTTCTTC	CASSLAGNHNEQFF